Each of the 29 T cell receptor beta chains below was sequenced from the same sample in a study of blood T cell repertoires in COVID-19. Generated by immunoSEQ multiplex PCR, the TCRdb table keeps only in-frame clones and is missing some. The sample consists of 250,000 or so clones, approximately 83% of them appearing once. Sequencing was done on a sample of PBMCs or T cells enriched from blood (not recorded which). The receptors here all came from a woman aged 50 to 60 who had recovered from COVID-19.

This rearrangement joins TRBV5-1 to TRBJ1-1, with a weak D call TRBD1 (6 bases). From germline, CDR1 is SGHRS and CDR2 YFSETQ. Trimming left V 0 bases short and J 5 bases short, with 11 bases between. The CDR3 extends over 14 amino acids. CDR3 residues: CASSLGDRLTEAFF. The CDR3 nucleotides read TGCGCCAGCAGCTTGGGCGACAGGCTGACTGAAGCTTTCTTT. Looking up the rest from reference TRBV5-1 and TRBJ1-1 gives the full variable domain: KAGVTQTPRYLIKTRGQQVTLSCSPISGHRSVSWYQQTPGQGLQFLFEYFSETQRNKGNFPGRFSGRQFSNSRSEMNVSTLELGDSALYLCASSLGDRLTEAFFGQGTRLTVV.

V usage is TRBV5-1 and J usage is TRBJ1-6, with TRBD1 identical over 9 bases. The ends lost 0 bases at V and 8 bases at J; junction bases unmatched: 3. This CDR3 comprises 15 residues. Germline CDR1 and CDR2: SGHRS and YFSETQ. The CDR3 is CASSLETGGHSPLHF. Written as DNA, the CDR3 is TGCGCCAGCAGCTTGGAAACAGGGGGCCATTCACCCCTCCACTTT.

The chain has TRBV5-8 and TRBJ2-2, with D perhaps matching TRBD2 (5 bases). The CDR3 is made up of 18 amino acids. Looked up from germline, CDR1 is SGHTS and CDR2 is YDEGEE. With 0 bases removed from V and 0 bases from J, the gap between germline ends came to 15 bases. The CDR3 region has the DNA TGTGCCAGCAGCTTGGACACGAGAGGGAGATCGAACACCGGGGAGCTGTTTTTT. It yields the protein CASSLDTRGRSNTGELFF.

This chain uses TRBV6-1 with TRBJ2-7; D not certain. Germline V gives CDR1 MNHNS, CDR2 SASEGT. CDR3 length equals 17 residues. V lost 1 base to trimming and J lost 3 bases, with 19 bases between them. The CDR3 region has the DNA TGTGCCAGCAGTGAAGAAGATCACCCCTACGGTTTCTACGAGCAGTACTTC. Its protein product is CASSEEDHPYGFYEQYF.

The V and J genes are TRBV9 and TRBJ2-5, with D possibly being TRBD1 (6 bases). Germline CDR1 and CDR2: SGDLS and YYNGEE. The CDR3 extends over 17 amino acids. Trimming shortened V by 3 bases and J by 1 base, and 19 bases separated the two germline ends. CDR3 coding DNA: TGTGCCAGCAGCGATCGGGCCCTAACAGGGACCCAAGAGACCCAGTACTTC. It encodes CASSDRALTGTQETQYF.

V gene TRBV19 combines with J gene TRBJ1-5; 10 bases fit TRBD1. The V gene's germline CDR1 is LNHDA and CDR2 SQIVND (reference sequence). Losses at the gene ends were 6 bases for V and 5 bases for J; bases not matched to a gene: 7. This CDR3 spans 15 amino acids. The CDR3 region has the DNA TGTGCCAGTAGGAGGGGGGACAGGGGTTATCAGCCCCAGCATTTT. Translating it yields CASRRGDRGYQPQHF.

The V call is TRBV10-1, the J call TRBJ1-4, with 7 nucleotides matching TRBD1. The ends lost 0 bases at V and 7 bases at J; junction bases unmatched: 8. Germline-derived CDR1 and CDR2 are WNHNN and SYGVQD (reference sequence). The length of the CDR3 is 16 residues. Written as DNA, the CDR3 is TGCGCCAGCAGTGAGTCGACAAACAGGGGAGGTGAAAAACTGTTTTTT. Amino acid sequence: CASSESTNRGGEKLFF.

This clone has only a few counts. The chain links TRBV19 to TRBJ1-2, with TRBD1 matching 10 bases. This CDR3 spans 17 amino acids. The germline gives CDR1 LNHDA, CDR2 SQIVND (reference sequence). After removal of 3 bases from V and 4 bases from J, the junction contained 11 bases not matched to a gene. CDR3 sequence reads: CASSILTGTGDIYGYTF. The CDR3 DNA reads as TGTGCCAGTAGTATCCTTACCGGGACAGGGGATATCTATGGCTACACCTTC.

The V and J genes are TRBV13 and TRBJ2-4, with D unclear. CDR1 is PRHDT and CDR2 is FYEKMQ in the germline V gene (reference sequence). V lost 5 bases and J 0 bases, leaving 11 bases between the germline ends. This CDR3 has 15 amino acids. The CDR3 DNA reads TGTGCCAGCAGCACCGACCGGGTAGCCAAAAACATTCAGTACTTC. It yields the protein CASSTDRVAKNIQYF.

This sequence joins TRBV12-3 or TRBV12-4 and TRBJ2-2, with D possibly matching TRBD1 (6 bases). This CDR3 is built from 13 residues. The V end lost 6 bases, the J end lost 6 bases, and 11 bases lay between the germline ends. CDR3 residues: CASSLQGPGELFF. The DNA of the CDR3 is TGTGCCAGCAGCCTACAGGGCCCCGGGGAGCTGTTTTTT.

This sequence joins TRBV28 and TRBJ2-7, with TRBD1 identical over 7 bases. CDR3 length equals 11 residues. The V gene end was trimmed by 2 bases and the J gene end by 12 bases; junction bases not matched to a gene: 4. CDR1 is MDHEN, CDR2 SYDVKM, per germline. The CDR3 is CASSLTGDRYF. DNA for the CDR3: TGTGCCAGCAGTTTAACAGGGGATAGGTACTTC.

J is TRBJ1-1 and V is TRBV27; a possible D gene is TRBD1 (6 bases). Trimming removed 4 bases from V and 5 bases from J, with 17 bases in between. Germline V gives CDR1 MNHEY, CDR2 SMNVEV (reference sequence). CDR3 length: 15 amino acids. The CDR3 sequence is CASSSVTQGTTEAFF. CDR3 sequence (DNA): TGTGCCAGCAGTTCCGTAACACAGGGAACTACTGAAGCTTTCTTT.

The chain links TRBV28 to TRBJ1-3; no clear D. CDR1 and CDR2 from the germline V gene are MDHEN and SYDVKM. V dropped 5 bases and J dropped 4 bases, with 21 bases sitting between them. The CDR3 is 17 residues long. The CDR3 sequence: CASSGSYLRAGGNTIYF. The DNA of the CDR3 is TGTGCCAGCAGTGGGTCTTATTTGAGGGCGGGCGGAAACACCATATATTTT.

This rearrangement joins TRBV2 to TRBJ1-2, with 12 bases aligning to TRBD1. The CDR3 runs 15 residues. V trimming: 3 bases; J trimming: 5 bases; junction bases outside the gene matches: 4. Per the germline V gene, CDR1 is SNHLY and CDR2 is FYNNEI. The CDR3 DNA reads as TGTGCCAGCAGTGAGGGACAGGGGGCATTGTATGGCTACACCTTC. Amino acid sequence: CASSEGQGALYGYTF.

The V and J genes are TRBV19 and TRBJ2-1; 7 nucleotides line up with TRBD1. V gave up 3 bases and J gave up 6 bases; unmatched junction bases: 11. The CDR3 contains 16 residues. The germline V gene has CDR1 LNHDA and CDR2 SQIVND (reference sequence). The CDR3 sequence is CASSITGTERGNEQFF. The CDR3 DNA follows: TGTGCCAGTAGTATCACCGGGACAGAGAGAGGCAATGAGCAGTTCTTC.

The chain joins TRBV19 to TRBJ2-3; D possibly corresponds to TRBD1 (5 bases). CDR3 length equals 15 residues. Germline V gives CDR1 LNHDA, CDR2 SQIVND (reference sequence). V was trimmed by 5 bases and J by 0 bases, leaving 12 bases between them. DNA of the CDR3: TGTGCCAGTAGTTCCCCCTGGACAAGCACAGATACGCAGTATTTT. As protein: CASSSPWTSTDTQYF.

For this clone: Different DNA sequences within this sample yield the same CDR3. The chain is built from TRBV6-5 and TRBJ1-2; 9 nucleotides match TRBD1. The CDR3 has 15 residues. Unmatched junction bases numbered 6, after V lost 3 bases and J lost 4 bases. Germline V gene sequence: CDR1 MNHEY, CDR2 SVGAGI. The CDR3 DNA is TGTGCCAGCAGTTATTCCGGGACAGGGACCTATGGCTACACCTTC. Protein product: CASSYSGTGTYGYTF.

The chain couples TRBV30 to TRBJ2-1; TRBD2 is a possible D gene (6 bases). V was shortened by 1 base and J by 5 bases, with 9 bases between the two germline ends. CDR1 and CDR2 from the germline V gene are GTSNPN and SVGIG (reference sequence). This CDR3 has 13 amino acids. The CDR3 region has the DNA TGTGCCTGGAGTGGGGACTTTAACAATGAGCAGTTCTTC. Translated: CAWSGDFNNEQFF.

This clone was counted a few times. The rearrangement joins TRBV6-5 to TRBJ1-5; 8 nucleotides match TRBD1. V shed 7 bases, J shed 6 bases, and the junction held 8 bases outside the gene matches. Per the germline V gene, CDR1 is MNHEY and CDR2 is SVGAGI. The CDR3 is 14 amino acids. CDR3 nucleotide sequence: TGTGCCAGCAACGACAGGGGAACCGGTCAGCCCCAGCATTTT. Translation: CASNDRGTGQPQHF.

The chain recombines TRBV5-1 with TRBJ1-2, with D uncertain. The CDR3 totals 14 residues. Germline-derived CDR1 and CDR2 are SGHRS and YFSETQ. V was shortened by 0 bases and J by 2 bases, with 8 bases between the two germline ends. Here the CDR3 reads CASSLETPNYGYTF. CDR3 bases: TGCGCCAGCAGCTTGGAGACACCGAACTATGGCTACACCTTC.

Details on this clone: The germline gene is not matched at one end of the junction; a read error may be the cause. The chain is built from TRBV7-7 and TRBJ2-5; D possibly corresponds to TRBD2 (5 bases). The germline CDR1 and CDR2 sequences are SSHAT and FNYEAQ (reference sequence). The CDR3 contains 16 residues. For the CDR3, the DNA is TGTGCTAGCAGCTTAGATAGCGCAGCACCACAAGAGACCCAGTACTTC. Protein sequence: CASSLDSAAPQETQYF. Supplemented by reference TRBV7-7 and TRBJ2-5, the full variable domain reads GAGVSQSPRYKVTKRGQDVTLRCDPISSHATLYWYQQALGQGPEFLTYFNYEAQPDKSGLPSDRFSAERPEGSISTLTIQRTEQRDSAMYRCASSLDSAAPQETQYFGPGTRLLVL.

The chain links TRBV11-2 to TRBJ1-1; no firm D call. There are 16 residues in the CDR3. Trimming removed 1 base from V and 4 bases from J, with 16 bases in between. Germline CDR1 SGHAT, CDR2 FQNNGV. CDR3 protein: CASSLVVRAAGTEAFF. The CDR3 bases are TGTGCCAGCAGCTTAGTCGTTAGGGCTGCGGGCACTGAAGCTTTCTTT.

The chain couples TRBV5-8 to TRBJ1-2, with a tentative D call TRBD1 (6 bases). Germline values: CDR1 SGHTS, CDR2 YDEGEE. The CDR3 runs to 12 residues. V dropped 10 bases and J dropped 4 bases, with 14 bases sitting between them. The CDR3 region has the DNA TGTGCCCTCGGGGGGCGGGGCTATGGCTACACCTTC. Translated, it gives CALGGRGYGYTF.

J is TRBJ2-5 and V is TRBV5-1, with D unclear. Germline-derived CDR1 and CDR2 are SGHRS and YFSETQ. CDR3 length: 14 residues. With 4 bases removed from V and 3 bases from J, the gap between germline ends came to 13 bases. The CDR3, as DNA: TGCGCCAGCAGCATTGTACTATCCGAAGAGACCCAGTACTTC. Translated, it gives CASSIVLSEETQYF.

This sequence joins TRBV5-1 and TRBJ1-6, with D unresolved. Trimming pared 1 base from V and 7 bases from J, leaving 12 bases between. Germline V gene data show CDR1 as SGHRS and CDR2 as YFSETQ. This CDR3 contains 15 residues. This CDR3 reads CASSLNWEMNSPLHF. In nucleotides, the CDR3 is TGCGCCAGCAGCTTGAACTGGGAGATGAATTCACCCCTCCACTTT.

The genes are TRBV28 and TRBJ1-1; 8 bases map to TRBD1. The CDR3 loop spans 14 amino acids. V was clipped by 7 bases and J by 1 base; unmatched bases: 5. The germline V gene encodes CDR1 MDHEN and CDR2 SYDVKM. The CDR3 reads CASKAGGTNTEAFF. DNA of the CDR3: TGTGCCAGCAAAGCAGGGGGCACGAACACTGAAGCTTTCTTT.

V gene TRBV10-3 combines with J gene TRBJ2-1; 7 bases map to TRBD1. Trimming at V came to 9 bases and at J to 7 bases, leaving 9 bases not matched to a gene. CDR3 length: 13 amino acids. Per the germline V gene, CDR1 is ENHRY and CDR2 is SYGVKD. CDR3 sequence reads: CAMSRQGENEQFF. In DNA, the CDR3 is TGTGCCATGTCGAGACAGGGAGAGAATGAGCAGTTCTTC.

The chain employs TRBV28 and TRBJ1-5; D is possibly TRBD1 (5 bases). Per germline, CDR1 MDHEN and CDR2 SYDVKM. The CDR3 has 12 amino acids. V was cut by 4 bases and J by 11 bases, with 12 bases left in between. The CDR3 loop is CASSSSGGAQHF. CDR3 coding DNA: TGTGCCAGCAGTTCCTCGGGGGGGGCCCAGCATTTT.

The V and J genes are TRBV4-2 and TRBJ1-4, with D possibly matching TRBD1 (6 bases). The germline V gene encodes CDR1 LGHNA and CDR2 YNFKEQ. Trimming pared 4 bases from V and 4 bases from J, leaving 16 bases between. CDR3 length: 16 residues. The CDR3 here is CASSPTGQLFNEKLFF. The CDR3 nucleotides read TGTGCCAGCAGCCCCACAGGACAGCTCTTTAATGAAAAACTGTTTTTT.